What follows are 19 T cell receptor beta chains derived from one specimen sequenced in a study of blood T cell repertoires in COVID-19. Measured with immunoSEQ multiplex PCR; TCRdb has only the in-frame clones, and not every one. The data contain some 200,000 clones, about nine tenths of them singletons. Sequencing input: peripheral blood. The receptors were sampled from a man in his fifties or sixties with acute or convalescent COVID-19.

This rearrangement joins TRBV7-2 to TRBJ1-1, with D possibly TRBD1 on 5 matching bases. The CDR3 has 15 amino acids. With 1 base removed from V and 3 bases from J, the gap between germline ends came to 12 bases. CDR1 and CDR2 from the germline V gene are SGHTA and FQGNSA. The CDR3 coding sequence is TGTGCCAGCAGCTTAGGGTATCGGGGGGACACTGAAGCTTTCTTT. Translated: CASSLGYRGDTEAFF.

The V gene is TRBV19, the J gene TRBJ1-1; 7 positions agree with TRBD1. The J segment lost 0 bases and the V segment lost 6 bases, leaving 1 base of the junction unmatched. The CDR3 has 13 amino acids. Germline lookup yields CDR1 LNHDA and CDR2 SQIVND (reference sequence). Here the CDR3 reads CASRDRLNTEAFF. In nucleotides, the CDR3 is TGTGCCAGTAGGGACAGGTTGAACACTGAAGCTTTCTTT.

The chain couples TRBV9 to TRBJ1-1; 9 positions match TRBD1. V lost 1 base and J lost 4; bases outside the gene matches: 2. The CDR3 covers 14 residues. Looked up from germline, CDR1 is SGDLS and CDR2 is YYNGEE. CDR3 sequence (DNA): TGTGCCAGCAGCGTACAGGGACAGGGCACTGAAGCTTTCTTT. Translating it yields CASSVQGQGTEAFF.

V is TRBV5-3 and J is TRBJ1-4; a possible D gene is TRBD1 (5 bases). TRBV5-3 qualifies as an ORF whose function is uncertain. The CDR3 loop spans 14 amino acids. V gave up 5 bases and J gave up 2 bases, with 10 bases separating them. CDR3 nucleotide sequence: TGTGCCAGAAGTCCTCGGGGGACTAATGAAAAACTGTTTTTT. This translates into CARSPRGTNEKLFF.

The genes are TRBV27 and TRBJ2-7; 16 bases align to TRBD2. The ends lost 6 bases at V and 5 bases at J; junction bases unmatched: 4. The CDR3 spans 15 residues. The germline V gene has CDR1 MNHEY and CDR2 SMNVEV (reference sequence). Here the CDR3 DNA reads TGTGCCAGCAGACCCGGGACTAGCGGGGGGGACGAGCAGTACGTC. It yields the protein CASRPGTSGGDEQYV.

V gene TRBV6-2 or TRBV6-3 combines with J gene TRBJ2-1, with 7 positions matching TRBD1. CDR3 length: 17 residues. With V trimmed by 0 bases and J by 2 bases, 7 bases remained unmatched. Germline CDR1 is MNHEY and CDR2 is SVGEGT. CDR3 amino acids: CASSYSIRDSPYNEQFF. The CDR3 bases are TGTGCCAGCAGTTACTCTATCCGGGACAGTCCCTACAATGAGCAGTTCTTC.

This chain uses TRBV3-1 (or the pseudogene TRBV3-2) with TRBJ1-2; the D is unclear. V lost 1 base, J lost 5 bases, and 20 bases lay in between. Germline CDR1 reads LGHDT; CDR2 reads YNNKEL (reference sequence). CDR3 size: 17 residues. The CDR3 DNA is TGTGCCAGCAGCCAAGGTGATCCACAACGGGGAGGTTATGGCTACACCTTC. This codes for CASSQGDPQRGGYGYTF.

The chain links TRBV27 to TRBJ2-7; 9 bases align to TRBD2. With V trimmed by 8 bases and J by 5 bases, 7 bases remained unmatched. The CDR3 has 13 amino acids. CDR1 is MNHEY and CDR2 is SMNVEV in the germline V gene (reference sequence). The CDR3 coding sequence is TGTGCCAGCGCCCGGAGCGGGAGGCACGAGCAGTACTTC. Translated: CASARSGRHEQYF.

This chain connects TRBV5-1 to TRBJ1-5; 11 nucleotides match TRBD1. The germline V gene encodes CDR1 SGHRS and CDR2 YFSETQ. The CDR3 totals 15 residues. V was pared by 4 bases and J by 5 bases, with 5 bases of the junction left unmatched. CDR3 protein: CASSDGTGGYQPQHF. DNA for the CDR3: TGCGCCAGCAGCGACGGGACAGGGGGATATCAGCCCCAGCATTTT. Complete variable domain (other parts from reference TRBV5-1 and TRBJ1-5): KAGVTQTPRYLIKTRGQQVTLSCSPISGHRSVSWYQQTPGQGLQFLFEYFSETQRNKGNFPGRFSGRQFSNSRSEMNVSTLELGDSALYLCASSDGTGGYQPQHFGDGTRLSIL.

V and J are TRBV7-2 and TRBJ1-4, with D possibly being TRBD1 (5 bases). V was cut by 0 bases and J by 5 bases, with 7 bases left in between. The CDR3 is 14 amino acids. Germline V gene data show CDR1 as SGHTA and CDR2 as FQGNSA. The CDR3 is CASSLAGHNEKLFF. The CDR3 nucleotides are TGTGCCAGCAGCTTAGCTGGACACAATGAAAAACTGTTTTTT. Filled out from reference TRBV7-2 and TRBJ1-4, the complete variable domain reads GAGVSQSPSNKVTEKGKDVELRCDPISGHTALYWYRQSLGQGLEFLIYFQGNSAPDKSGLPSDRFSAERTGGSVSTLTIQRTQQEDSAVYLCASSLAGHNEKLFFGSGTQLSVL.

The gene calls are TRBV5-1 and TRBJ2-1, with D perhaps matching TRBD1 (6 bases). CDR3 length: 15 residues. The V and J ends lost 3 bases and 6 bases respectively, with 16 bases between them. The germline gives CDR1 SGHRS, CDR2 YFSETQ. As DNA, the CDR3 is TGCGCCAGCAGCTCTCGTCCCGAGGGGGTCAATGAGCAGTTCTTC. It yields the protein CASSSRPEGVNEQFF.

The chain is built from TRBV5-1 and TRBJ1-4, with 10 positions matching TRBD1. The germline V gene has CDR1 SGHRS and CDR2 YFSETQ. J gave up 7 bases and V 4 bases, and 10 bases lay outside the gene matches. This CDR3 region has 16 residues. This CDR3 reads CASSASYGTGAEKLFF. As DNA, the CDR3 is TGCGCCAGCAGCGCATCCTACGGGACAGGGGCTGAAAAACTGTTTTTT.

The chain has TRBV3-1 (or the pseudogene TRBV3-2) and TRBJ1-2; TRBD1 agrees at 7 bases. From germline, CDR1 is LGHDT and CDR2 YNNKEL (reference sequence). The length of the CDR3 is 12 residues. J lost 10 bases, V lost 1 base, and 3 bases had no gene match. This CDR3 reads CASSQVQGPYTF. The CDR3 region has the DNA TGTGCCAGCAGCCAAGTACAGGGGCCCTACACCTTC.

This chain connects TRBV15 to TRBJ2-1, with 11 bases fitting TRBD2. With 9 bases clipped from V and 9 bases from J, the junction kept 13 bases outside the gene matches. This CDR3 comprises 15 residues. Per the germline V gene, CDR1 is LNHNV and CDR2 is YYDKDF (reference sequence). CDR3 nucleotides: TGTGCCACAACCAATAGCGGGGGGGCTGTAGTTGAGCAGTTCTTC. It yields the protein CATTNSGGAVVEQFF.

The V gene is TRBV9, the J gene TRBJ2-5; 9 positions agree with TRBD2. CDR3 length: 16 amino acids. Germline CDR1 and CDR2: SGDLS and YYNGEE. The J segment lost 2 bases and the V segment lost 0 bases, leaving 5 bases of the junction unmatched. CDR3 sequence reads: CASSVAGRGGQETQYF. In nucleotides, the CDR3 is TGTGCCAGCAGCGTAGCGGGGCGGGGGGGTCAAGAGACCCAGTACTTC.

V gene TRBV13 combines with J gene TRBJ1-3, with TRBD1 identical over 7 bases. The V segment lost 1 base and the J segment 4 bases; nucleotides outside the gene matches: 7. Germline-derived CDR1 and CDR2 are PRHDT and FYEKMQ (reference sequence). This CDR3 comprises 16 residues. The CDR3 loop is CASSLAGTEFGNTIYF. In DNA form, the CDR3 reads TGTGCCAGCAGCTTAGCGGGGACAGAATTCGGAAACACCATATATTTT.

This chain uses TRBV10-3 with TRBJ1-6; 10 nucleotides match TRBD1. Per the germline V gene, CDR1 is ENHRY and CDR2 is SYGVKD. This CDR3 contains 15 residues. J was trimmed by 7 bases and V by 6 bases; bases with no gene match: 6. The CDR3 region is CAIRTGTGDNSPLHF. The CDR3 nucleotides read TGTGCCATCAGGACCGGGACAGGGGACAATTCACCCCTCCACTTT.

The CDR3: CASSQVGPVAGEETQYF. The CDR3, as DNA: TGCGCCAGCAGCCAAGTGGGCCCGGTAGCGGGGGAAGAGACCCAGTACTTC. The V call is TRBV4-1, the J call TRBJ2-5; the match to TRBD2 covers 9 bases. Germline CDR1 reads MGHRA; CDR2 reads YSYEKL. V dropped 1 base and J dropped 3; count of bases not matched to a gene: 9. The CDR3 is made up of 17 amino acids.

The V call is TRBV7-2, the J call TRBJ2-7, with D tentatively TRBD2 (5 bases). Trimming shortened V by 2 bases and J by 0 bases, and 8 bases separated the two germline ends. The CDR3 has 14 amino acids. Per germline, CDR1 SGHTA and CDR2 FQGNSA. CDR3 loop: CASSLTGSSYEQYF. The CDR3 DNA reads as TGTGCCAGCAGCTTAACGGGGAGCTCCTACGAGCAGTACTTC. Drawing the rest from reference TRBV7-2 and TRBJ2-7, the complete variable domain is GAGVSQSPSNKVTEKGKDVELRCDPISGHTALYWYRQSLGQGLEFLIYFQGNSAPDKSGLPSDRFSAERTGGSVSTLTIQRTQQEDSAVYLCASSLTGSSYEQYFGPGTRLTVT.